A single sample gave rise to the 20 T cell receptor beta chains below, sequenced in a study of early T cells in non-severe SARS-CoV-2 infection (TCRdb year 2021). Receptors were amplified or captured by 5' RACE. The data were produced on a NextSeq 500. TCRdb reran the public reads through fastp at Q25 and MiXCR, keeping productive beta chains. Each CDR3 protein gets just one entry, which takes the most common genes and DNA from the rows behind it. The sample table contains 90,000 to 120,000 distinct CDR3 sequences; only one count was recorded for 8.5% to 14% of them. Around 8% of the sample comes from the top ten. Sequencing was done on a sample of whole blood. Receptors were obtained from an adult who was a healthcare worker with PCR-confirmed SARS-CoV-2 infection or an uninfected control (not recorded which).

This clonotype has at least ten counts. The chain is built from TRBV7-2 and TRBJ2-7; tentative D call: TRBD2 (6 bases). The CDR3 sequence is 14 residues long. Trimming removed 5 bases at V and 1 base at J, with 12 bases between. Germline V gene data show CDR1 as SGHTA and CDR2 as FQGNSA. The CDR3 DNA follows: TGTGCCAGCAGCCCCACGGGAGCATCCTACGAGCAGTACTTC. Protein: CASSPTGASYEQYF. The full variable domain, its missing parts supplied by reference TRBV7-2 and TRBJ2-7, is GAGVSQSPSNKVTEKGKDVELRCDPISGHTALYWYRQSLGQGLEFLIYFQGNSAPDKSGLPSDRFSAERTGGSVSTLTIQRTQQEDSAVYLCASSPTGASYEQYFGPGTRLTVT.

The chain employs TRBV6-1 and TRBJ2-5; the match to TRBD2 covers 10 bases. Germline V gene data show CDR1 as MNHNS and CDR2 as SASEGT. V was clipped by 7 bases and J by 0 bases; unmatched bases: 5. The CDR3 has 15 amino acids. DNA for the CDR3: TGTGCCAGCACCCCTAGCGGGAGATACCAAGAGACCCAGTACTTC. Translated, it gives CASTPSGRYQETQYF.

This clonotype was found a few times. Here the CDR3 reads CASSLGRRQFF. DNA of the CDR3: TGTGCCAGCAGCCTGGGACGGCGGCAGTTCTTC. The gene calls are TRBV3-1 and TRBJ2-1, with D perhaps being TRBD1 or TRBD2 (5 bases each). The germline V gene encodes CDR1 LGHDT and CDR2 YNNKEL (reference sequence). V was cut by 4 bases and J by 12 bases, with 10 bases left in between. The CDR3 extends over 11 amino acids.

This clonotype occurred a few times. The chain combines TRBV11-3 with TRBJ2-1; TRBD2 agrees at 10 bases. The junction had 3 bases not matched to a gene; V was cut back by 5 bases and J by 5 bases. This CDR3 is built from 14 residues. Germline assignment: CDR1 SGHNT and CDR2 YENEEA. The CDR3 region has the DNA TGTGCCAGCAGCAGGGGACTAGCGAACAATGAGCAGTTCTTC. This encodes CASSRGLANNEQFF.

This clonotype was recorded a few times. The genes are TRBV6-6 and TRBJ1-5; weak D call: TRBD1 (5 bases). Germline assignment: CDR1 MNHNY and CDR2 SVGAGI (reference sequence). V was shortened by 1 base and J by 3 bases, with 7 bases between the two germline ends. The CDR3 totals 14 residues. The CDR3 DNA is TGTGCCAGCAGTTACTGGGACCCCAATCAGCCCCAGCATTTT. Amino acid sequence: CASSYWDPNQPQHF.

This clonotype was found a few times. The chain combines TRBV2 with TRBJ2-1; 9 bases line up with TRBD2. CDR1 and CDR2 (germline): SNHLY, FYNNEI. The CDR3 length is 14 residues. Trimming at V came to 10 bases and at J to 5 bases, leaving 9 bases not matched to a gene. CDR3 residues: CATSSLAGNNEQFF. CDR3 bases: TGTGCCACCTCCTCCCTAGCGGGGAACAATGAGCAGTTCTTC.

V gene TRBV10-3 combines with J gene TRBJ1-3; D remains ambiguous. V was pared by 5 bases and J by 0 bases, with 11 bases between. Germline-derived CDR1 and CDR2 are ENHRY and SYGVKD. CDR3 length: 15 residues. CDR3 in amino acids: CAISSGRSSGNTIYF. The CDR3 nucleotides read TGTGCCATCAGTTCAGGACGGAGCTCTGGAAACACCATATATTTT.

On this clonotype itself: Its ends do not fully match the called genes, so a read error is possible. This chain's CDR3 is CSIEGLTDTQYF. As DNA, the CDR3 is TGCAGCATTGAGGGACTTACAGATACGCAGTATTTT. The rearrangement uses TRBV29-1 and TRBJ2-3; D perhaps matches TRBD2 (6 bases). This CDR3 comprises 12 residues. Germline assignment: CDR1 SQVTM and CDR2 ANQGSEA.

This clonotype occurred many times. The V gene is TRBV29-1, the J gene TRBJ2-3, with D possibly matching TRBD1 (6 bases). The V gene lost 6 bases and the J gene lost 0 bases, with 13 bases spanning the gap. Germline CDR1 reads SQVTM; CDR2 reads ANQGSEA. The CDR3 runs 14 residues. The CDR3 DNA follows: TGCAGCGTGGACCTCAGGGGTAGCACAGATACGCAGTATTTT. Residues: CSVDLRGSTDTQYF.

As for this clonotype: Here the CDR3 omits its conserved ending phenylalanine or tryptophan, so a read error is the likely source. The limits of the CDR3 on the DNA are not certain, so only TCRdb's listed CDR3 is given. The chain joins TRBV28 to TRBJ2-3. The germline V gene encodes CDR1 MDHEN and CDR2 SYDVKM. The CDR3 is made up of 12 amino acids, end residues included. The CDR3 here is CASRSVTRRLFL.

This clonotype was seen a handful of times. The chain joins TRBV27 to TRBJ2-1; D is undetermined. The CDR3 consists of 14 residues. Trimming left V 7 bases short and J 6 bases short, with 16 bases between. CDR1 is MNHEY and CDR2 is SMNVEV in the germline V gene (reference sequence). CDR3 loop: CASIPNILTNEQFF. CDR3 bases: TGTGCCAGCATCCCGAATATCCTAACCAATGAGCAGTTCTTC.

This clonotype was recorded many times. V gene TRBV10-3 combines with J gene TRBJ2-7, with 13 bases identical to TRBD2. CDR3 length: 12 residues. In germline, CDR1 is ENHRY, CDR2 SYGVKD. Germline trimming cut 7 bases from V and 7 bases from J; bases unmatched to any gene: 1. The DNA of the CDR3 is TGTGCCATCAAGACTAGCGGGAGGGAGCAGTACTTC. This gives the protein CAIKTSGREQYF.

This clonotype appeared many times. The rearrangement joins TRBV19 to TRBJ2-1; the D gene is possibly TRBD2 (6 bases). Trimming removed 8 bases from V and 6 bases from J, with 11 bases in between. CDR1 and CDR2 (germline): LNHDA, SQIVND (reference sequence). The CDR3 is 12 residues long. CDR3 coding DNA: TGTGCCAGTTCTAGCGACGTCAATGAGCAGTTCTTC. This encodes CASSSDVNEQFF. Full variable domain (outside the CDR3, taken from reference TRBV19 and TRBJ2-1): DGGITQSPKYLFRKEGQNVTLSCEQNLNHDAMYWYRQDPGQGLRLIYYSQIVNDFQKGDIAEGYSVSREKKESFPLTVTSAQKNPTAFYLCASSSDVNEQFFGPGTRLTVL.

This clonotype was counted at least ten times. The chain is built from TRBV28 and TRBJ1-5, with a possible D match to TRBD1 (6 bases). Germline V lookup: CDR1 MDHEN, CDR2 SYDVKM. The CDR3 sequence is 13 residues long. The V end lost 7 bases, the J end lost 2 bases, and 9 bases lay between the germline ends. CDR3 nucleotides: TGTGCCAGCATCCCAGGGGGCAATCAGCCCCAGCATTTT. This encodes CASIPGGNQPQHF.

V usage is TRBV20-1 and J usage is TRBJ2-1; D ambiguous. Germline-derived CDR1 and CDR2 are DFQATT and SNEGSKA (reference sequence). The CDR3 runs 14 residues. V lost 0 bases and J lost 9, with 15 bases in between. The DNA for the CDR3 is TGCAGTGCTAGAGATTTTGGAGTGGGGTTTGAGCAGTTCTTC. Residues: CSARDFGVGFEQFF.

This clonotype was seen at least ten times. The CDR3 DNA sequence: TGTGCCAGCAGCCCTAGGGGGCTCCCCGAGCAGTTCTTC. It translates to CASSPRGLPEQFF. V usage is TRBV7-2 and J usage is TRBJ2-1, with TRBD1 identical over 7 bases. After removal of 5 bases from V and 10 bases from J, the junction contained 8 bases not matched to a gene. The germline V gene has CDR1 SGHTA and CDR2 FQGNSA. The CDR3 length is 13 residues.

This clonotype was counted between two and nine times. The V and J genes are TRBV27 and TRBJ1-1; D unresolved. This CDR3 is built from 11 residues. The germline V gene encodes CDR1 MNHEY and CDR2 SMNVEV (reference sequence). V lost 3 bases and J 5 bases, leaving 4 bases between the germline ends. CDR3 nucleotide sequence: TGTGCCAGCAGTTTCGGGACTGAAGCTTTCTTT. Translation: CASSFGTEAFF.

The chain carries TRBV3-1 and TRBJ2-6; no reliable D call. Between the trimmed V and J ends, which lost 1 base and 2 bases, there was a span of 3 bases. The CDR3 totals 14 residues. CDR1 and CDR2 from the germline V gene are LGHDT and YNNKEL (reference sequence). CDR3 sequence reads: CASSQVPGANVLTF. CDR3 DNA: TGTGCCAGCAGCCAAGTCCCTGGGGCCAACGTCCTGACTTTC.

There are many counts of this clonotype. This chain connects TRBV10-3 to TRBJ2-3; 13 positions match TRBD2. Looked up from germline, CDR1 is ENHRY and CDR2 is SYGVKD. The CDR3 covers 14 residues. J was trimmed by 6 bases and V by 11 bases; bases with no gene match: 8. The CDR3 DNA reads TGTGCCGTTACTAGCGGGAGGGCCAGGGATACGCAGTATTTT. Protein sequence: CAVTSGRARDTQYF.

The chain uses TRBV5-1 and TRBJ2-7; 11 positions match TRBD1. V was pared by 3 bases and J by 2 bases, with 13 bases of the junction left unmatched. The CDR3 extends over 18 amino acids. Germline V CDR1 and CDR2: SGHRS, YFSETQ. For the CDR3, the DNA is TGCGCCAGCAGCTCTCCGGGACAGGGGGGTTCCTCCACCTACGAGCAGTACTTC. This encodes CASSSPGQGGSSTYEQYF.